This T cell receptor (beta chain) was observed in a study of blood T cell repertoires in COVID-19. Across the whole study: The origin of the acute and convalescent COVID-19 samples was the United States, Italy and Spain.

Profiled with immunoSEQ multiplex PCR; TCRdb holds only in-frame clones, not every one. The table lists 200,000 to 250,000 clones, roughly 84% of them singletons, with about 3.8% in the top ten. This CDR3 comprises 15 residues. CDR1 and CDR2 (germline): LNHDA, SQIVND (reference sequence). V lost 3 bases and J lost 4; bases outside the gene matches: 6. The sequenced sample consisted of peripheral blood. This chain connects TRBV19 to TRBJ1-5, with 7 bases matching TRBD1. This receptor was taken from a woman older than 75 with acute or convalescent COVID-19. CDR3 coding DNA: TGTGCCAGTAGTATTATTTCACAGGGGAATCAGCCCCAGCATTTT. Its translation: CASSIISQGNQPQHF.